This is a list of T cell receptor beta chains from one sample in a study of CD8+ T cells in alopecia areata. Method: immunoSEQ multiplex PCR; TCRdb's copy keeps in-frame clones and lacks some. Of about 200,000 clones listed, around two fifths are singletons. The sequencing used CD4+ T cells sorted from blood, collected around week 31, from a patient treated with tofacitinib. These receptors were obtained from a human donor with alopecia areata. The CDR3 runs from the conserved cysteine through the conserved F or W. The D gene is left open where the match is weak. Clone sizes are given selectively: once, few, many, or a class where the clone is expanded.

v_gene: TRBV7-3
len: 14
abundance: few
d_gene: TRBD1
j_gene: TRBJ2-7
CDR3nt: TGTGCCAGCAGTTATCGACAGGGAGTCGACGAGCAGTACTTC
CDR3aa: CASSYRQGVDEQYF

v_gene: TRBV7-9
len: 17
abundance: -
d_gene: TRBD1
j_gene: TRBJ2-3
CDR3nt: TGTGCCAGCAGCTTAGTATACGGGACAGGAGGCACAGATACGCAGTATTTT
CDR3aa: CASSLVYGTGGTDTQYF

v_gene: TRBV6-5
len: 15
abundance: few
d_gene: TRBD2
j_gene: TRBJ2-1
CDR3nt: TGTGCCAGCAGGGAGAGCGGGAGTTCTCCCAATGAGCAGTTCTTC
CDR3aa: CASRESGSSPNEQFF

v_gene: TRBV27
len: 12
abundance: few
d_gene: -
j_gene: TRBJ2-7
CDR3nt: TGCCCCAGCGAGGGGCTAGCCCACGAGCAGTACTTC
CDR3aa: CPSEGLAHEQYF

v_gene: TRBV7-9
len: 13
abundance: -
d_gene: -
j_gene: TRBJ1-1
CDR3nt: TGTGCCAGCAGCTTCTCGGGGAACACTGAAGCTTTCTTT
CDR3aa: CASSFSGNTEAFF

v_gene: TRBV2
len: 12
abundance: -
d_gene: -
j_gene: TRBJ1-4
CDR3nt: TGTGCCGCATCAACGGGAATTGAAAAACTGTTTTTT
CDR3aa: CAASTGIEKLFF

v_gene: TRBV6-6
len: 11
abundance: -
d_gene: -
j_gene: TRBJ2-7
CDR3nt: TGTGCCAGCAGTGACCGCTACGAGCAGTACTTC
CDR3aa: CASSDRYEQYF

v_gene: TRBV7-3
len: 15
abundance: -
d_gene: -
j_gene: TRBJ2-2
CDR3nt: TGTGCCAGCAGCCCCCTGGGACAGAACACCGGGGAGCTGTTTTTT
CDR3aa: CASSPLGQNTGELFF

v_gene: TRBV4-1
len: 15
abundance: -
d_gene: TRBD2
j_gene: TRBJ2-3
CDR3nt: TGCGCCAGCAGCCTGGGGGGGACTAGCGGAGATACGCAGTATTTT
CDR3aa: CASSLGGTSGDTQYF

v_gene: TRBV29-1
len: 12
abundance: -
d_gene: -
j_gene: TRBJ1-2
CDR3nt: TGCAGCGTTGGAGTCAGTTCTTATGGCTACACCTTC
CDR3aa: CSVGVSSYGYTF

v_gene: TRBV2
len: 11
abundance: -
d_gene: -
j_gene: TRBJ1-2
CDR3nt: TGTGCCAGCTGGGGGAACTATGGCTACACCTTC
CDR3aa: CASWGNYGYTF

v_gene: TRBV14
len: 15
abundance: few
d_gene: TRBD2
j_gene: TRBJ2-1
CDR3nt: TGTGCCAGCAGCTTTAGCGGGGGCGCCTACAATGAGCAGTTCTTC
CDR3aa: CASSFSGGAYNEQFF

v_gene: TRBV4-1
len: 15
abundance: few
d_gene: -
j_gene: TRBJ1-2
CDR3nt: TGCGCCAGCAGCCAAGCTCGACAGGTTAACTATGGCTACACCTTC
CDR3aa: CASSQARQVNYGYTF

v_gene: TRBV7-3
len: 11
abundance: -
d_gene: -
j_gene: TRBJ2-7
CDR3nt: TGTGCCAGCAGCCCCCCCTACGAGCAGTACTTC
CDR3aa: CASSPPYEQYF

v_gene: TRBV6-5
len: 13
abundance: -
d_gene: -
j_gene: TRBJ1-2
CDR3nt: TGTGCCAGCAGTCGCCAGGAGAACTATGGCTACACCTTC
CDR3aa: CASSRQENYGYTF

v_gene: TRBV27
len: 16
abundance: -
d_gene: -
j_gene: TRBJ1-5
CDR3nt: TGTGCCAGCAGTCCGTTCAGCGGACTAAGCAATCAGCCCCAGCATTTT
CDR3aa: CASSPFSGLSNQPQHF

v_gene: TRBV18
len: 14
abundance: -
d_gene: TRBD1
j_gene: TRBJ1-2
CDR3nt: TGTGCCAGCTCACCCGGGACAGCCGACTATGGCTACACCTTC
CDR3aa: CASSPGTADYGYTF

v_gene: TRBV7-9
len: 13
abundance: -
d_gene: -
j_gene: TRBJ2-2
CDR3nt: TGTGCCAGCAGTTTCTCCAGGGACGGGGAGCTGTTTTTT
CDR3aa: CASSFSRDGELFF

v_gene: TRBV4-2
len: 13
abundance: few
d_gene: TRBD1
j_gene: TRBJ1-2
CDR3nt: TGTGCCAGCAGCCAAGGGACAGGGGGTGGCTACACCTTC
CDR3aa: CASSQGTGGGYTF

v_gene: TRBV7-8
len: 16
abundance: few
d_gene: -
j_gene: TRBJ2-1
CDR3nt: TGTGCCAGCAGCTTACATGGGACCGGGACTTACAATGAGCAGTTCTTC
CDR3aa: CASSLHGTGTYNEQFF

v_gene: TRBV5-1
len: 12
abundance: -
d_gene: -
j_gene: TRBJ2-2
CDR3nt: TGCGCCAGCAGGGAGGGGCCCGGGGAGCTGTTTTTT
CDR3aa: CASREGPGELFF

v_gene: TRBV6-6
len: 13
abundance: -
d_gene: -
j_gene: TRBJ2-3
CDR3nt: TGTGCCAGCTTGGACCGAAGCACAGATACGCAGTATTTT
CDR3aa: CASLDRSTDTQYF

v_gene: TRBV27
len: 14
abundance: -
d_gene: -
j_gene: TRBJ1-1
CDR3nt: TGTGCCAGCAGGCCGGGCCCACGCGACACTGAAGCTTTCTTT
CDR3aa: CASRPGPRDTEAFF

v_gene: TRBV29-1
len: 12
abundance: -
d_gene: -
j_gene: TRBJ1-5
CDR3nt: TGCAGCGTCGCGGACAGAAATCAGCCCCAGCATTTT
CDR3aa: CSVADRNQPQHF

v_gene: TRBV2
len: 15
abundance: -
d_gene: -
j_gene: TRBJ1-5
CDR3nt: TGTGCCAGCACCACCCAGGGCACCCTGCATCAGCCCCAGCATTTT
CDR3aa: CASTTQGTLHQPQHF

v_gene: TRBV27
len: 20
abundance: few
d_gene: TRBD1
j_gene: TRBJ2-6
CDR3nt: TGTGCCAGCAGTTCAAACCTACCGGGACAGGGGGCAGGCGGGGCCAACGTCCTGACTTTC
CDR3aa: CASSSNLPGQGAGGANVLTF

v_gene: TRBV7-6
len: 16
abundance: few
d_gene: -
j_gene: TRBJ1-4
CDR3nt: TGTGCCAGCAGGCCCGGTTACAGGGCTCGGCACGAAAAACTGTTTTTT
CDR3aa: CASRPGYRARHEKLFF